These 18 T cell receptor beta chains share one sample of origin, sequenced in a study of blood T cell repertoires in COVID-19. Some clones are missing from TCRdb's copy, which holds only in-frame ones; the method was immunoSEQ multiplex PCR. The table has approximately 26,000 clones, about 88% seen once. The source material was peripheral blood. These receptors all stem from a human donor with acute or convalescent COVID-19. The donor label of this sample is uncertain.

V is TRBV28 and J is TRBJ2-7; no reliable D call. The germline CDR1 and CDR2 sequences are MDHEN and SYDVKM. Trimming stripped 10 bases from V and 2 bases from J, with 9 bases between. The CDR3 totals 11 residues. CDR3 DNA: TGTGCCACCCACGAGGCCTACGAGCAGTACTTC. Its protein is CATHEAYEQYF.

The V call is TRBV2, the J call TRBJ2-7; 8 bases map to TRBD2. Germline V lookup: CDR1 SNHLY, CDR2 FYNNEI. The CDR3 spans 15 residues. V shed 5 bases and J 0 bases; nucleotides not matched to a gene: 6. The CDR3 DNA reads TGTGCCAGCAGTCCGGGACTAGTTTTCTCCTACGAGCAGTACTTC. Translating it yields CASSPGLVFSYEQYF.

The chain combines TRBV12-5 with TRBJ2-3, with D hard to call. This CDR3 is built from 12 residues. CDR1 LGHNT and CDR2 FRNRAP come from the germline V gene. V was shortened by 5 bases and J by 4 bases, with 7 bases between the two germline ends. This CDR3 is CASGAGSDTQYF. The CDR3 DNA follows: TGTGCTAGTGGTGCAGGATCAGATACGCAGTATTTT.

This chain connects TRBV27 to TRBJ2-2; possible D gene TRBD2, 5 bases. The CDR3 has 15 residues. Trimming removed 2 bases at V and 4 bases at J, with 11 bases between. Germline V gene data show CDR1 as MNHEY and CDR2 as SMNVEV (reference sequence). CDR3 sequence: CASSLEGDGTGELFF. For the CDR3, the DNA is TGTGCCAGCAGTTTAGAGGGAGATGGCACCGGGGAGCTGTTTTTT.

This rearrangement joins TRBV7-9 to TRBJ1-1; TRBD1 aligns across 7 bases. From germline, CDR1 is SEHNR and CDR2 FQNEAQ (reference sequence). Unmatched junction bases numbered 13, after V lost 5 bases and J lost 1 base. The CDR3 has 17 amino acids. Here the CDR3 reads CASSVTGDARPNTEAFF. The CDR3 bases are TGTGCCAGCAGCGTTACAGGGGACGCCCGGCCGAACACTGAAGCTTTCTTT.

The CDR3 bases are TGTGCCAGCAGCTATGGACAGGGCACAGATACGCAGTATTTT. Encoded protein: CASSYGQGTDTQYF. V is TRBV7-9 and J is TRBJ2-3; 7 nucleotides agree with TRBD1. This CDR3 spans 14 amino acids. Unmatched junction bases numbered 2, after V lost 4 bases and J lost 1 base. CDR1 and CDR2 from the germline V gene are SEHNR and FQNEAQ (reference sequence).

This chain joins TRBV2 and TRBJ2-1; D is uncertain. This CDR3 is built from 16 residues. Germline assignment: CDR1 SNHLY and CDR2 FYNNEI. V lost 2 bases, J lost 0 bases, and 11 bases lay in between. CDR3: CASSEFGKSSYNEQFF. The CDR3 DNA sequence: TGTGCCAGCAGTGAATTCGGTAAAAGCTCCTACAATGAGCAGTTCTTC.

This clone showed up just once. The J gene is TRBJ2-3, the V gene TRBV7-3, with D perhaps TRBD2 (7 bases). Trimming shortened V by 0 bases and J by 0 bases, and 13 bases separated the two germline ends. Germline CDR1 and CDR2: SGHTA and FQGTGA. The CDR3 sequence is 17 residues long. This CDR3 is CASSLTPGGESTDTQYF. The DNA for the CDR3 is TGTGCCAGCAGCTTAACACCGGGGGGCGAGAGCACAGATACGCAGTATTTT. Full variable domain (missing parts from reference TRBV7-3 and TRBJ2-3): GAGVSQTPSNKVTEKGKYVELRCDPISGHTALYWYRQSLGQGPEFLIYFQGTGAADDSGLPNDRFFAVRPEGSVSTLKIQRTERGDSAVYLCASSLTPGGESTDTQYFGPGTRLTVL.

The chain recombines TRBV18 with TRBJ2-5, with TRBD2 as a possible D gene (5 bases). The CDR3 extends over 14 amino acids. Germline CDR1 is KGHSH and CDR2 is LQKENI. The ends were cut back, 3 bases at V and 5 bases at J, with 13 bases in the middle. CDR3 in DNA: TGTGCCAGCTCACCCCCTAGCCAGCAGGAGACCCAGTACTTC. Protein: CASSPPSQQETQYF.

This chain joins TRBV4-3 and TRBJ1-6, with D perhaps matching TRBD1 (5 bases). This CDR3 is built from 18 residues. The V and J ends lost 0 bases and 7 bases respectively, with 19 bases between them. CDR1 is LGHNA, CDR2 YSLEER, per germline. Written as DNA, the CDR3 is TGCGCCAGCAGCCAAGAGGTTGGGGGGGGGAGGTCAAATTCACCCCTCCACTTT. It encodes CASSQEVGGGRSNSPLHF.

This clone has a single count. The chain employs TRBV18 and TRBJ2-5, with 9 bases that match TRBD1. CDR3 size: 15 residues. V was pared by 6 bases and J by 2 bases, with 7 bases of the junction left unmatched. In germline, CDR1 is KGHSH, CDR2 LQKENI. CDR3 nucleotide sequence: TGTGCCAGCTCGATGGGACAGGGACATCAAGAGACCCAGTACTTC. This gives the protein CASSMGQGHQETQYF.

The chain recombines TRBV19 with TRBJ1-1, with TRBD1 identical over 9 bases. J gave up 3 bases and V 4 bases, and 6 bases lay outside the gene matches. This CDR3 has 15 residues. Germline loops: CDR1 LNHDA, CDR2 SQIVND (reference sequence). The CDR3 coding sequence is TGTGCCAGTAGTAGTTCGGACAGGGGTGACACTGAAGCTTTCTTT. This translates into CASSSSDRGDTEAFF. Combining the CDR3 with reference TRBV19 and TRBJ1-1 gives the whole variable domain DGGITQSPKYLFRKEGQNVTLSCEQNLNHDAMYWYRQDPGQGLRLIYYSQIVNDFQKGDIAEGYSVSREKKESFPLTVTSAQKNPTAFYLCASSSSDRGDTEAFFGQGTRLTVV.

This clone has more than one count but fewer than ten. The chain has TRBV7-9 and TRBJ2-2; D call uncertain. The CDR3 is 12 amino acids. Germline V CDR1 and CDR2: SEHNR, FQNEAQ (reference sequence). Deletions cut 4 bases from V and 5 bases from J, with 5 bases between. CDR3 sequence reads: CASSSGTGELFF. Written as DNA, the CDR3 is TGTGCCAGCAGCTCCGGTACCGGGGAGCTGTTTTTT.

The V and J genes are TRBV28 and TRBJ2-2; possibly TRBD1 for D (6 bases). The V and J ends lost 11 bases and 5 bases respectively, with 21 bases between them. Germline-derived CDR1 and CDR2 are MDHEN and SYDVKM. The CDR3 runs to 15 residues. The CDR3 DNA reads as TGTGCCGCAGGGGCCTTTACACGTTGGACCGGGGAGCTGTTTTTT. Translation: CAAGAFTRWTGELFF.

The chain uses TRBV3-1 (or the pseudogene TRBV3-2) and TRBJ2-1, with TRBD2 as a possible D gene (5 bases). The germline V gene encodes CDR1 LGHDT and CDR2 YNNKEL (reference sequence). The CDR3 has 11 residues. With 8 bases removed from V and 11 bases from J, the gap between germline ends came to 13 bases. CDR3: CASVSTNKQFF. The CDR3 DNA is TGTGCCAGCGTTTCGACTAACAAGCAGTTCTTC.

The CDR3 DNA reads TGTGCCAGCTCACCTGACAGGGACGTCAATCAGCCCCAGCATTTT. Residues: CASSPDRDVNQPQHF. The chain joins TRBV18 to TRBJ1-5; 7 bases match TRBD1. V dropped 3 bases and J dropped 3; count of bases not matched to a gene: 5. The CDR3 is made up of 15 amino acids. Germline V lookup: CDR1 KGHSH, CDR2 LQKENI.

The gene calls are TRBV30 and TRBJ1-2; D is undetermined. The germline CDR1 and CDR2 sequences are GTSNPN and SVGIG (reference sequence). Trimming pared 2 bases from V and 14 bases from J, leaving 12 bases between. This CDR3 has 10 residues. The chain's CDR3 is CAWSPTRQTF. As DNA, the CDR3 is TGTGCCTGGAGTCCGACTAGGCAAACCTTC.

The chain recombines TRBV5-1 with TRBJ2-5; 8 positions agree with TRBD2. The CDR3 consists of 16 residues. Trimming cost V 6 bases and J 1 base; bases outside gene matches: 11. CDR1 and CDR2 (germline): SGHRS, YFSETQ. CDR3 in amino acids: CASTVGSGGFQETQYF. CDR3 coding DNA: TGCGCCAGCACGGTCGGAAGCGGGGGTTTCCAAGAGACCCAGTACTTC.